This T cell receptor beta chain was obtained from a study of blood T cell repertoires in COVID-19. Background on the study: Material from acute and convalescent COVID-19 was sourced from the United States, Italy and Spain.

Per the authors' pipeline: Amplification with reference gene primers provided the estimates of nucleated cell counts. Generated by immunoSEQ multiplex PCR, the TCRdb table keeps only in-frame clones and is missing some. That table is the source of V, J and clone size, and D and trimming were worked out from the DNA. The sample lists roughly 300,000 clones, about nine tenths occurring once. Individuals aged roughly 18 to 100 years were recruited from 24 US areas. What the recovered Cohort 3 donors had was two negative PCRs, clearance, or symptom resolution. The V end lost 0 bases, the J end lost 0 bases, and 11 bases lay between the germline ends. Per germline, CDR1 SGHDT and CDR2 YYEEEE. The CDR3 is 16 amino acids.

This sequence joins TRBV5-6 and TRBJ2-3; D unclear. The sample was PBMCs or T cells enriched from blood (not recorded which). The sequence was collected from a woman aged 25 to 45 who had recovered from COVID-19. This CDR3 is CASSLGGAPSTDTQYF. The CDR3 DNA follows: TGTGCCAGCAGCTTGGGCGGAGCGCCGAGCACAGATACGCAGTATTTT. Filled out from reference TRBV5-6 and TRBJ2-3, the complete variable domain reads DAGVTQSPTHLIKTRGQQVTLRCSPKSGHDTVSWYQQALGQGPQFIFQYYEEEERQRGNFPDRFSGHQFPNYSSELNVNALLLGDSALYLCASSLGGAPSTDTQYFGPGTRLTVL.